The present T cell receptor (beta chain) was sequenced within a study of shared clonotypes between healthy human individuals. V was cut by 1 base and J by 1 base, with 13 bases left in between. CDR3 length: 17 residues. Germline V CDR1 and CDR2: MGHRA, YSYEKL. Methods used by the authors: There were no quality scores in the junction-only immunoSEQ sequences, so filtering differed. TCRdb's table, derived via immunoSEQ multiplex PCR, lists solely in-frame clones and lacks some. V and J calls plus clone size are reproduced from that table; the DNA served to infer D and trimming. This table has roughly 2.2 million clones, 85% to 95% appearing once. In the case of this clone: What it binds is unknown.

Each donor was a Caucasian adult residing in Nashville, Tennessee. General study findings and limits: Sorted-subset samples were not fully sequenced, rarefaction indicated.

The rearrangement joins TRBV4-1 to TRBJ2-2; D ambiguous. The TCR originated in a man between 18 and 29 years old in good health. Some clones in this sample may be carry-over from other donors' samples. Sequencing was performed on naive CD4+ T cells from PBMCs. Subset of the sample: CD45RA+ positively selected. DNA of the CDR3: TGCGCCAGCAGCCAAGCTCAAGTAATGGGGAACACCGGGGAGCTGTTTTTT. Protein sequence: CASSQAQVMGNTGELFF.